The clone carrying this T cell receptor beta chain has more than one count but fewer than ten. Its specificity is not known. This record comes from a study of T cell repertoires in cytomegalovirus infection. Overall study context: Evidence of both CMV infection and a matching HLA type came from public TCR beta signatures. Study conclusions and caveats: The ex vivo response showed dominance by HLA-C-restricted CMV-specific TCR beta clonotypes. There were carriers of CMV plus the relevant HLA, and cumulative public TCR beta family frequency identified them.

One entry per CDR3 protein, called by TCRdb with MiXCR from the reads. The sample holds about 190,000 distinct CDR3 sequences, about 30% seen once. The sequenced sample was PBMCs. The receptor comes from a human donor in good health (CMV status not recorded). Some clones in this sample may be carry-over from other donors' samples.

CDR3 bases: TGTGCCAGTAGTATTTCGACAGGGAATCAGCCCCAGCATTTT. Translating it yields CASSISTGNQPQHF. V and J are TRBV19 and TRBJ1-5; 7 bases agree with TRBD1. V was clipped by 3 bases and J by 4 bases; unmatched bases: 3. Germline V CDR1 and CDR2: LNHDA, SQIVND (reference sequence). This CDR3 has 14 residues.